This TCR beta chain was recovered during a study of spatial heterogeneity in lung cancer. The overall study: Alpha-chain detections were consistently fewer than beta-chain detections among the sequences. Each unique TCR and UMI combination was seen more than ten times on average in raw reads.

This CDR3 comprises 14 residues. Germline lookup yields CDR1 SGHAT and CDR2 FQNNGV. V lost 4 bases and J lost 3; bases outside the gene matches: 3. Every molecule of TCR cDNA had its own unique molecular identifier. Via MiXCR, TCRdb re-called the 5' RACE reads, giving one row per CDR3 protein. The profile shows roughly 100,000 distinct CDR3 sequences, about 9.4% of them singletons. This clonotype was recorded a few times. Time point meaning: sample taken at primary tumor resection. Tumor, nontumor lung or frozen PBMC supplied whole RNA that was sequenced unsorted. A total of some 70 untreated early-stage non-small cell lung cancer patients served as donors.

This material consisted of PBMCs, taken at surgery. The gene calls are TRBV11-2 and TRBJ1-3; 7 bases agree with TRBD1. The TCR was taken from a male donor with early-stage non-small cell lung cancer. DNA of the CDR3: TGTGCCAGCAGCTCAAGGGGGCTTGGAAACACCATATATTTT. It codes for CASSSRGLGNTIYF. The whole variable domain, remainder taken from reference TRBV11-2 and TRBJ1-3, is EAGVAQSPRYKIIEKRQSVAFWCNPISGHATLYWYQQILGQGPKLLIQFQNNGVVDDSQLPKDRFSAERLKGVDSTLKIQPAKLEDSAVYLCASSSRGLGNTIYFGEGSWLTVV.